One and the same sample provided the 5 T cell receptor beta chains below, sequenced in a study of lymphopenia after photon versus proton radiotherapy. Data came from immunoSEQ multiplex PCR; TCRdb stores just in-frame clones and leaves some out. The sample includes 50,000 or so clones, more than 85% of them seen just once. Sequences were derived from peripheral blood, sampled from a patient treated with photon-based radiotherapy. The receptors were gathered from a middle-aged woman with cholangiocarcinoma.

V usage is TRBV2 and J usage is TRBJ1-4; D ambiguous. Germline assignment: CDR1 SNHLY and CDR2 FYNNEI. CDR3 length: 14 residues. V was trimmed by 3 bases and J by 5 bases, leaving 10 bases between them. The CDR3 is CASSDGPRNEKLFF. CDR3 coding DNA: TGTGCCAGCAGTGATGGTCCGAGGAATGAAAAACTGTTTTTT.

V usage is TRBV2 and J usage is TRBJ2-2; 8 positions agree with TRBD1. Germline CDR1 and CDR2: SNHLY and FYNNEI. V lost 4 bases to trimming and J lost 3 bases; unmatched junction nucleotides: 4. This CDR3 has 15 residues. As DNA, the CDR3 is TGTGCCAGCAGTGGGACAGGGTCGCACACCGGGGAGCTGTTTTTT. Its protein is CASSGTGSHTGELFF.

A single count supports this clone. The chain joins TRBV4-2 to TRBJ2-1; 8 bases agree with TRBD2. V trimming: 3 bases; J trimming: 2 bases; junction bases outside the gene matches: 9. The CDR3 is 17 amino acids. Germline CDR1 and CDR2: LGHNA and YNFKEQ. In DNA, the CDR3 is TGTGCCAGCAGCCAGAATCCCGGGACTAGAGCCTACAATGAGCAGTTCTTC. Translation: CASSQNPGTRAYNEQFF.

The rearrangement joins TRBV2 to TRBJ1-5, with D hard to call. The germline V gene has CDR1 SNHLY and CDR2 FYNNEI. Trimming took off 0 bases at V and 3 bases at J, with 9 bases between the two ends. CDR3 length: 15 residues. CDR3 sequence (DNA): TGTGCCAGCAGTGAAGCCTCGGGCGACAATCAGCCCCAGCATTTT. Its protein is CASSEASGDNQPQHF.

This rearrangement joins TRBV5-4 to TRBJ2-7, with TRBD2 matching 11 bases. Trimming took 6 bases from V and 0 from J; bases not matched to a gene: 8. CDR1 and CDR2 from the germline V gene are SGHNT and YYREEE (reference sequence). The length of the CDR3 is 16 residues. The CDR3 nucleotides read TGTGCCAGCACCCGGGGAGGGACTAGCGGCTCCTACGAGCAGTACTTC. This encodes CASTRGGTSGSYEQYF.